These 27 T cell receptor beta chains came from one sample sequenced in a study of OX40 agonist ivuxolimab in advanced cancers. Only in-frame clones appear in the TCRdb table, and some are missing; sequencing was by immunoSEQ multiplex PCR. In the table there are about 83,000 clones, roughly 84% of which are singletons. The sequenced sample was CD4+ or CD8+ T cells sorted from blood, obtained in a trial of the OX40 agonist ivuxolimab. Receptors originate from an adult with an advanced solid tumor such as melanoma, head and neck, liver or kidney cancer.

The chain joins TRBV5-1 to TRBJ2-3; 15 nucleotides align to TRBD2. V shed 4 bases, J shed 6 bases, and the junction held 3 bases outside the gene matches. The germline CDR1 and CDR2 sequences are SGHRS and YFSETQ. The CDR3 length is 15 residues. This CDR3 reads CASSTGTSGRDTQYF. The CDR3 DNA reads as TGCGCCAGCAGCACCGGGACTAGCGGGAGGGATACGCAGTATTTT. The whole variable domain, filled in from reference TRBV5-1 and TRBJ2-3, reads KAGVTQTPRYLIKTRGQQVTLSCSPISGHRSVSWYQQTPGQGLQFLFEYFSETQRNKGNFPGRFSGRQFSNSRSEMNVSTLELGDSALYLCASSTGTSGRDTQYFGPGTRLTVL.

The rearrangement links TRBV7-9 to TRBJ2-2, with a possible D match to TRBD1 (6 bases). Germline loops: CDR1 SEHNR, CDR2 FQNEAQ (reference sequence). Trimming took off 0 bases at V and 7 bases at J, with 9 bases between the two ends. The CDR3 is 14 residues long. As DNA, the CDR3 is TGTGCCAGCAGCTTAGCCACAGGGTACGGGGAGCTGTTTTTT. Translation: CASSLATGYGELFF. Combining the CDR3 with reference TRBV7-9 and TRBJ2-2 gives the whole variable domain DTGVSQNPRHKITKRGQNVTFRCDPISEHNRLYWYRQTLGQGPEFLTYFQNEAQLEKSRLLSDRFSAERPKGSFSTLEIQRTEQGDSAMYLCASSLATGYGELFFGEGSRLTVL.

The chain recombines TRBV5-1 with TRBJ2-1; TRBD1 is a possible D gene (5 bases). The CDR3 contains 14 residues. Per the germline V gene, CDR1 is SGHRS and CDR2 is YFSETQ. Trimming took 0 bases from V and 5 from J, leaving 9 bases between them. CDR3 region: CASSLGQGNNEQFF. Written as DNA, the CDR3 is TGCGCCAGCAGCTTGGGGCAGGGCAACAATGAGCAGTTCTTC.

As for this clone: This specimen includes other DNA sequences encoding the same CDR3. The chain links TRBV2 to TRBJ1-1; D remains unclear. CDR1 is SNHLY, CDR2 FYNNEI, per germline. CDR3 length: 11 residues. V dropped 4 bases and J dropped 6 bases, with 6 bases sitting between them. CDR3: CASSGLAEAFF. The CDR3 nucleotides read TGTGCCAGCAGTGGACTCGCTGAAGCTTTCTTT. The whole variable domain, remainder taken from reference TRBV2 and TRBJ1-1, is EPEVTQTPSHQVTQMGQEVILRCVPISNHLYFYWYRQILGQKVEFLVSFYNNEISEKSEIFDDQFSVERPDGSNFTLKIRSTKLEDSAMYFCASSGLAEAFFGQGTRLTVV.

The V gene is TRBV27, the J gene TRBJ2-5, with 9 bases lining up with TRBD1. Germline trimming cut 6 bases from V and 5 bases from J; bases unmatched to any gene: 13. The CDR3 extends over 16 amino acids. Germline V CDR1 and CDR2: MNHEY, SMNVEV (reference sequence). CDR3 loop: CASSLWGLTGGETQYF. CDR3 DNA: TGTGCCAGCAGCCTTTGGGGACTGACAGGGGGTGAGACCCAGTACTTC.

The rearrangement links TRBV7-3 to TRBJ1-2; 8 nucleotides match TRBD1. With 5 bases clipped from V and 4 bases from J, the junction kept 24 bases outside the gene matches. Germline V gives CDR1 SGHTA, CDR2 FQGTGA. CDR3 size: 20 residues. CDR3 nucleotides: TGTGCCAGCAGCCCAACCGGAGGCAGGGGGCGTCTATTCGGTCCCTATGGCTACACCTTC. Translating gives CASSPTGGRGRLFGPYGYTF.

J is TRBJ1-5 and V is TRBV25-1; D gene ambiguous. The CDR3 is 13 residues long. Germline V gene lookup returns CDR1 MGHDK and CDR2 SYGVNS. V lost 4 bases, J lost 6 bases, and 10 bases lay in between. CDR3 residues: CASSARETQPQHF. The CDR3 nucleotides read TGTGCCAGCAGTGCGAGGGAAACTCAGCCCCAGCATTTT.

J is TRBJ1-1 and V is TRBV30, with a possible D match to TRBD1 (5 bases). CDR3 length equals 11 residues. Germline lookup yields CDR1 GTSNPN and CDR2 SVGIG (reference sequence). Between the trimmed V and J ends, which lost 4 bases and 8 bases, there was a span of 11 bases. Written as DNA, the CDR3 is TGTGCCTGGACCTTATCAGGGGAAGCTTTCTTT. Its protein is CAWTLSGEAFF. Using reference TRBV30 and TRBJ1-1 for the parts outside the CDR3, the full variable domain is SQTIHQWPATLVQPVGSPLSLECTVEGTSNPNLYWYRQAAGRGLQLLFYSVGIGQISSEVPQNLSASRPQDRQFILSSKKLLLSDSGFYLCAWTLSGEAFFGQGTRLTVV.

The rearrangement uses TRBV30 and TRBJ2-2; D might be TRBD2 (6 bases). The V gene's germline CDR1 is GTSNPN and CDR2 SVGIG (reference sequence). V was pared by 4 bases and J by 1 base, with 10 bases between. The CDR3 runs 14 residues. CDR3 sequence reads: CAWKGLQNTGELFF. CDR3 sequence (DNA): TGTGCCTGGAAGGGACTCCAGAACACCGGGGAGCTGTTTTTT.

This CDR3 is CATSRELSIATNEKLFF. The DNA of the CDR3 is TGTGCCACCAGCAGAGAATTGAGTATCGCAACTAATGAAAAACTGTTTTTT. The rearrangement joins TRBV15 to TRBJ1-4, with D uncertain. The CDR3 extends over 17 amino acids. Per germline, CDR1 LNHNV and CDR2 YYDKDF (reference sequence). The V and J ends lost 0 bases and 0 bases respectively, with 11 bases between them.

This chain links TRBV28 with TRBJ1-5; 8 bases map to TRBD1. Germline V CDR1 and CDR2: MDHEN, SYDVKM. The CDR3 is 16 residues long. V dropped 5 bases and J dropped 7; count of bases not matched to a gene: 13. The CDR3 nucleotides read TGTGCCAGCAGTCCGGGGACAGGCCTTCACGGGCAGCCCCAGCATTTT. Translating it yields CASSPGTGLHGQPQHF.

About this clone itself: The sample contains more than one DNA sequence encoding this CDR3. The chain has TRBV7-3 and TRBJ1-1, with D possibly matching TRBD1 (5 bases). Germline loops: CDR1 SGHTA, CDR2 FQGTGA. CDR3 length: 13 residues. V dropped 5 bases and J dropped 1 base, with 8 bases sitting between them. The CDR3 DNA reads as TGTGCCAGCAGCCTTCAGGGGAACACTGAAGCTTTCTTT. Its protein is CASSLQGNTEAFF.

The J gene is TRBJ2-5, the V gene TRBV30; unclear D gene. V was pared by 3 bases and J by 5 bases, with 22 bases between. This CDR3 is built from 16 residues. Germline CDR1 GTSNPN, CDR2 SVGIG (reference sequence). The CDR3 coding sequence is TGTGCCTGGAGCCTCCTACCGGGTGGTCAACAGGAGACCCAGTACTTC. It translates to CAWSLLPGGQQETQYF.

The gene calls are TRBV4-2 and TRBJ2-2; D is ambiguous. V was trimmed by 1 base and J by 3 bases, leaving 15 bases between them. This CDR3 spans 17 amino acids. Germline CDR1 and CDR2: LGHNA and YNFKEQ. CDR3 loop: CASSQVDIYLDTGELFF. The CDR3 DNA follows: TGTGCCAGCAGCCAAGTTGATATTTATCTTGACACCGGGGAGCTGTTTTTT.

The V call is TRBV11-2, the J call TRBJ1-2; TRBD1 might be the D (6 bases). CDR3 length equals 15 residues. Germline V gives CDR1 SGHAT, CDR2 FQNNGV. V lost 1 base and J 4 bases, leaving 13 bases between the germline ends. Here the CDR3 DNA reads TGTGCCAGCAGCTTAGGATTGACAGGCATCTATGGCTACACCTTC. Encoded protein: CASSLGLTGIYGYTF.

The chain carries TRBV9 and TRBJ2-3; D is possibly TRBD1 or TRBD2 (5 bases each). The CDR3 has 15 amino acids. V dropped 0 bases and J dropped 8 bases, with 16 bases sitting between them. CDR1 and CDR2 (germline): SGDLS, YYNGEE. The CDR3 sequence: CASSVDGASIITQYF. CDR3 sequence (DNA): TGTGCCAGCAGCGTAGACGGGGCCTCTATAATTACGCAGTATTTT.

CDR3 region: CASVPEVDNQPQHF. The CDR3 coding sequence is TGTGCCAGCGTGCCGGAGGTCGACAATCAGCCCCAGCATTTT. The genes are TRBV6-6 and TRBJ1-5, with D unclear. Trimming pared 8 bases from V and 3 bases from J, leaving 14 bases between. Germline V gives CDR1 MNHNY, CDR2 SVGAGI (reference sequence). The CDR3 totals 14 residues.

The chain employs TRBV30 and TRBJ1-2; D may be TRBD1 (5 bases). The CDR3 sequence is 16 residues long. The germline gives CDR1 GTSNPN, CDR2 SVGIG (reference sequence). The V gene lost 2 bases and the J gene lost 4 bases, with 20 bases spanning the gap. The CDR3 nucleotides are TGTGCCTGGAGTCGGGCAGGGATTATTAGGAGCTATGGCTACACCTTC. It yields the protein CAWSRAGIIRSYGYTF.

The J gene is TRBJ2-1, the V gene TRBV10-3, with TRBD1 matching 10 bases. Germline V gene sequence: CDR1 ENHRY, CDR2 SYGVKD. The J segment lost 8 bases and the V segment lost 9 bases, leaving 7 bases of the junction unmatched. This CDR3 region has 13 residues. The CDR3 nucleotides read TGTGCCATTAGACAGGGGGCTGTGGATGAGCAGTTCTTC. Residues: CAIRQGAVDEQFF.

The rearrangement uses TRBV7-8 and TRBJ1-1, with a tentative D call TRBD1 (6 bases). The germline gives CDR1 SGHVS, CDR2 FQNEAQ. This CDR3 has 14 residues. V shed 7 bases and J shed 7 bases, with 19 bases lying between them. The CDR3 reads CASNSLTRTVEAFF. The CDR3 DNA reads TGTGCCAGCAACTCGTTAACTAGGACAGTTGAAGCTTTCTTT.

V gene TRBV7-2 combines with J gene TRBJ2-5; 13 bases match TRBD2. The better agreement between TRBJ2-7 and the DNA end casts doubt on the J call. Germline values: CDR1 SGHTA, CDR2 FQGNSA. This CDR3 has 15 amino acids. Here the CDR3 reads CASSLGGLAGREQYF. CDR3 DNA sequence: TGTGCCAGCAGCTTAGGGGGACTAGCGGGACGCGAGCAGTACTTC.

The rearrangement uses TRBV5-4 and TRBJ1-2; a possible D gene is TRBD1 (6 bases). This CDR3 region has 15 residues. Germline lookup yields CDR1 SGHNT and CDR2 YYREEE (reference sequence). The ends were cut back, 2 bases at V and 4 bases at J, with 15 bases in the middle. The CDR3 loop is CASSFFQGFGYGYTF. DNA of the CDR3: TGTGCCAGCAGCTTTTTTCAGGGGTTTGGCTATGGCTACACCTTC.

This chain links TRBV18 with TRBJ1-4; no clear D gene. CDR3 size: 14 residues. CDR1 and CDR2 from the germline V gene are KGHSH and LQKENI. The V and J ends lost 4 bases and 0 bases respectively, with 6 bases between them. The CDR3 sequence is CASSHSSTNEKLFF. As DNA, the CDR3 is TGTGCCAGCTCACACAGTTCAACTAATGAAAAACTGTTTTTT. The full variable domain, with the rest looked up from reference TRBV18 and TRBJ1-4, is NAGVMQNPRHLVRRRGQEARLRCSPMKGHSHVYWYRQLPEEGLKFMVYLQKENIIDESGMPKERFSAEFPKEGPSILRIQQVVRGDSAAYFCASSHSSTNEKLFFGSGTQLSVL.

This chain uses TRBV15 with TRBJ2-2; TRBD2 matches 14 bases. CDR3 length equals 17 residues. Trimming cost V 3 bases and J 6 bases; bases outside gene matches: 6. Germline values: CDR1 LNHNV, CDR2 YYDKDF (reference sequence). The CDR3 DNA reads TGTGCCACCAGCAGCCCCGGGACTAGCGGGAGACCCGGGGAGCTGTTTTTT. This encodes CATSSPGTSGRPGELFF.

The V call is TRBV19, the J call TRBJ2-5; 15 bases agree with TRBD2. CDR3 size: 17 residues. After removal of 2 bases from V and 1 base from J, the junction contained 2 bases not matched to a gene. CDR1 and CDR2 from the germline V gene are LNHDA and SQIVND (reference sequence). CDR3 in DNA: TGTGCCAGTAGTATAAGGACTAGCGGGAGGGCCCAAGAGACCCAGTACTTC. Its protein product is CASSIRTSGRAQETQYF.

This clone was detected once. The chain combines TRBV18 with TRBJ2-4; D may be TRBD1 (6 bases). This CDR3 region has 18 residues. CDR1 and CDR2 (germline): KGHSH, LQKENI. Trimming removed 9 bases from V and 0 bases from J, with 24 bases in between. In DNA form, the CDR3 reads TGTGCCAGATCTTTTGGGACACCATACTCTCTAGCCAAAAACATTCAGTACTTC. Translated: CARSFGTPYSLAKNIQYF.

This CDR3 is CASSRRAVTRNTEAFF. DNA of the CDR3: TGTGCCAGCAGTCGCCGGGCGGTTACCCGGAACACTGAAGCTTTCTTT. The chain has TRBV7-2 and TRBJ1-1; D unresolved. The CDR3 runs to 16 residues. Per the germline V gene, CDR1 is SGHTA and CDR2 is FQGNSA. The V gene lost 6 bases and the J gene lost 1 base, with 18 bases spanning the gap.